These T cell receptor beta chains were read from a single sample in a study of Graves' ophthalmopathy and Graves' hyperthyroidism. TCRdb used MiXCR to reprocess the multiplex PCR reads, holding one entry per CDR3 protein. The table has over a million distinct CDR3 sequences, 35% to 45% seen once; the top ten hold over 8.5%. The sample consisted of peripheral blood or thyroid tissue (not recorded which). These receptors originate from an adult man with Graves' hyperthyroidism. Both conserved end residues are part of each CDR3.

j_gene	v_gene	CDR3aa
TRBJ1-2	TRBV7-9	CASSLASPNYGYTF
TRBJ2-7	TRBV2	CASNDNQNYEQYF
TRBJ1-5	TRBV7-2	CASSWGRGGNQPQHF
TRBJ1-1	TRBV29-1	CSVGPGQEGSEAFF
TRBJ2-7	TRBV29-1	CSVVRPGQVSYEQYF
TRBJ2-7	TRBV7-2	CASSYISQALVYEQYF
TRBJ1-1	TRBV7-8	CASSFNAVDTEAFF
TRBJ1-1	TRBV19	CASSTGTVASTYPEAFF
TRBJ1-6	TRBV7-4	CASSSDRGSYNSPLHF
TRBJ1-2	TRBV20-1	CSARGDLDRFGYTF
TRBJ1-4	TRBV7-2	CASTKGGGAGEKLFF
TRBJ1-4	TRBV4-1	CASSQGGQGESEKLFF
TRBJ1-1	TRBV27	CASSDINPNTEAFF
TRBJ2-2	TRBV9	CASSDKGWDGELFF
TRBJ2-2	TRBV3-1	CASTVRAGGELFF
TRBJ2-6	TRBV6-2/TRBV6-3	CASSYTVDSEASLSSGANVLTF
TRBJ1-6	TRBV7-9	CASRPTGGKGHNSPLHF
TRBJ1-4	TRBV7-9	CASSLNFNEKLFF
TRBJ1-5	TRBV6-6	CASSFTTGTGDQPQHF
TRBJ2-7	TRBV20-1	CSAEDRGNPYEQYF
TRBJ2-2	TRBV5-1	CASSLDFKTGGANTGELFF
TRBJ1-5	TRBV2	CASSVEGVAQPQHF
TRBJ1-1	TRBV15	CATSRAGMPGRENTEAFF
TRBJ1-2	TRBV5-5	CASSFILVSAGYTF
TRBJ1-1	TRBV5-1	CASAQPVAGNTEAFF
TRBJ2-2	TRBV4-1	CASSLQGIGTGELFF
TRBJ1-1	TRBV29-1	CSVARGKNTEAFF
TRBJ1-5	TRBV19	CASSMEDRINQPQHF
TRBJ2-5	TRBV5-1	CASSLAGRYQETQYF
TRBJ2-5	TRBV7-9	CASSQDHGQNQPQYF
TRBJ1-2	TRBV5-1	CASSANRDSKTGGYTF
TRBJ1-1	TRBV5-1	CASSFMEKTEAFF
TRBJ1-2	TRBV9	CASSVGTFASNYGYTF